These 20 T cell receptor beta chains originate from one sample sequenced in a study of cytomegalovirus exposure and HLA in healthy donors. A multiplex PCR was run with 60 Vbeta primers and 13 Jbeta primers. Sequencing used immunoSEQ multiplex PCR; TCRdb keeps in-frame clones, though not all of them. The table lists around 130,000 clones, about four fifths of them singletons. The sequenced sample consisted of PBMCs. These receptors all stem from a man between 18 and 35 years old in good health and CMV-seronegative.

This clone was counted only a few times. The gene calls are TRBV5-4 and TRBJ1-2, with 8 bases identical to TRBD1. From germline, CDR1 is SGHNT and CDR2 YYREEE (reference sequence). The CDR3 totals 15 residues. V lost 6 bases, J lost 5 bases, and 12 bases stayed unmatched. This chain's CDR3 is CASTAHDRGVYGYTF. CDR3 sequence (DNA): TGTGCCAGCACCGCCCACGACAGGGGAGTTTATGGCTACACCTTC.

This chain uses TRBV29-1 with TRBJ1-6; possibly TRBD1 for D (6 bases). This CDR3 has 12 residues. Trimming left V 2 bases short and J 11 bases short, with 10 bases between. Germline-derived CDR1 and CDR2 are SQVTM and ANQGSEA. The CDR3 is CSVELGGPPLHF. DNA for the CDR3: TGCAGCGTTGAACTAGGGGGTCCACCCCTCCACTTT.

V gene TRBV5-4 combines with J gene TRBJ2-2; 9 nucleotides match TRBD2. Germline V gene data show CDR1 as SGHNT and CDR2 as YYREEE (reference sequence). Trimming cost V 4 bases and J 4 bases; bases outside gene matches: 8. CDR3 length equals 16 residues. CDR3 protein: CASSPQRGVVTGELFF. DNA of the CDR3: TGTGCCAGCAGCCCCCAGCGGGGGGTTGTCACCGGGGAGCTGTTTTTT.

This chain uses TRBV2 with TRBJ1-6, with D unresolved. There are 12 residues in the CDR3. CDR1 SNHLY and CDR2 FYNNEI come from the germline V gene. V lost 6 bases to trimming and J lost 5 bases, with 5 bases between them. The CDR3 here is CASSGDNSPLHF. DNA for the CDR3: TGTGCCAGCAGCGGGGATAATTCACCCCTCCACTTT.

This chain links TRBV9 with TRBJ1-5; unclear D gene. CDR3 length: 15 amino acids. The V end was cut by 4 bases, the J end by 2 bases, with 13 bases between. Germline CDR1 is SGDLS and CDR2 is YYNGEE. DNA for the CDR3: TGTGCCAGCAGCCTGGGAGTGTCCCGCAATCAGCCCCAGCATTTT. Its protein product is CASSLGVSRNQPQHF. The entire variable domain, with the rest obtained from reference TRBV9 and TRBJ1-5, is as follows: DSGVTQTPKHLITATGQRVTLRCSPRSGDLSVYWYQQSLDQGLQFLIQYYNGEERAKGNILERFSAQQFPDLHSELNLSSLELGDSALYFCASSLGVSRNQPQHFGDGTRLSIL.

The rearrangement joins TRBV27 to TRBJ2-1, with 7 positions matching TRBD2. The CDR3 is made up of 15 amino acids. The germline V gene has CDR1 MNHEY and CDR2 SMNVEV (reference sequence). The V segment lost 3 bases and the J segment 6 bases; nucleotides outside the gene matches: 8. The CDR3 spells CASSFLAVNGNEQFF. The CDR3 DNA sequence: TGTGCCAGCAGTTTCCTAGCGGTAAATGGCAATGAGCAGTTCTTC.

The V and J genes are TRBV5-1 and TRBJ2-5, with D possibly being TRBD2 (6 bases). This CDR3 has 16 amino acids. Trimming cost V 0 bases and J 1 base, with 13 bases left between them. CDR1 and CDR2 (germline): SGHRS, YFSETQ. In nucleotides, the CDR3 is TGCGCCAGCAGCTTGGACGGCGGGGCCTTCCAAGAGACCCAGTACTTC. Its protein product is CASSLDGGAFQETQYF.

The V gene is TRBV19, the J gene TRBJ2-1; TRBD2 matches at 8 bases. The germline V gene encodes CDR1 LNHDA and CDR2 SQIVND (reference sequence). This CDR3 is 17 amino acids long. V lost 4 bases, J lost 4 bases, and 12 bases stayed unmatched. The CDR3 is CASSNPPGGRGYNEQFF. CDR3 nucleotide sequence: TGTGCCAGTAGTAATCCCCCGGGAGGGAGGGGGTACAATGAGCAGTTCTTC.

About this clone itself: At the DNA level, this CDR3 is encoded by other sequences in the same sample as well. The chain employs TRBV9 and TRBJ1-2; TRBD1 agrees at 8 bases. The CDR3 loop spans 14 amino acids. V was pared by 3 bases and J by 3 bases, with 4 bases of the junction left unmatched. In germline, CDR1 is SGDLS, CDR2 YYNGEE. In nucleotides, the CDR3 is TGTGCCAGCAGCGCAGGACAGGGTGACTATGGCTACACCTTC. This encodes CASSAGQGDYGYTF.

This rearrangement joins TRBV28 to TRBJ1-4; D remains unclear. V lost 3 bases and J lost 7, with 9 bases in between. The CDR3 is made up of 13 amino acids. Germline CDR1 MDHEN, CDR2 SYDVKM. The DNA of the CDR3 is TGTGCCAGCAGTTTTGGCCGAGGTGAAAAACTGTTTTTT. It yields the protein CASSFGRGEKLFF. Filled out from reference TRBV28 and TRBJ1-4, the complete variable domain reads DVKVTQSSRYLVKRTGEKVFLECVQDMDHENMFWYRQDPGLGLRLIYFSYDVKMKEKGDIPEGYSVSREKKERFSLILESASTNQTSMYLCASSFGRGEKLFFGSGTQLSVL.

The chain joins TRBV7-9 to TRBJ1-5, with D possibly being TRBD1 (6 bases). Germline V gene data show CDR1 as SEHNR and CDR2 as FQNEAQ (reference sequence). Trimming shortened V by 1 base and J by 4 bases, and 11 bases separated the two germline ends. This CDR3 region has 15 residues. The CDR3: CASSLDGTPNQPQHF. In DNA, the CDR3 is TGTGCCAGCAGCTTAGACGGGACACCAAATCAGCCCCAGCATTTT.

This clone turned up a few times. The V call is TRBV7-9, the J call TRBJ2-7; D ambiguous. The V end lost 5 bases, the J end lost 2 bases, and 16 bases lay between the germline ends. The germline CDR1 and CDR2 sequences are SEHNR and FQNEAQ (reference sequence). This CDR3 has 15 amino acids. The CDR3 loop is CASSPRNQSPYEQYF. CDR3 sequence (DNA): TGTGCCAGCAGCCCCCGCAACCAGTCCCCCTACGAGCAGTACTTC.

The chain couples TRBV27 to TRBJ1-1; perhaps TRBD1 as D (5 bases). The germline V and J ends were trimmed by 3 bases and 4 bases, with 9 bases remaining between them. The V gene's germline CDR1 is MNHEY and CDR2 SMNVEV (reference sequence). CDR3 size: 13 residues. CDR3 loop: CASSFSGGTEAFF. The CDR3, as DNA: TGTGCCAGCAGTTTTTCGGGGGGCACTGAAGCTTTCTTT.

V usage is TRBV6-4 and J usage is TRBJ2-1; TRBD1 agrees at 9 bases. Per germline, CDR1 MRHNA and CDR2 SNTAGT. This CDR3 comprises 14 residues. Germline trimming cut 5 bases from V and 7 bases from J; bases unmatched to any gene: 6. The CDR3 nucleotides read TGTGCCAGCAGTCAGGACAGGGGATCGAATGAGCAGTTCTTC. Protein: CASSQDRGSNEQFF.

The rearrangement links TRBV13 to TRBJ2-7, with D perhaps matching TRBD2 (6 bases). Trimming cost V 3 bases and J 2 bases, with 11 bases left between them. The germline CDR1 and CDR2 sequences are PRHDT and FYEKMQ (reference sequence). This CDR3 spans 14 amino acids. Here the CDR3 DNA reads TGTGCCAGCAGCTTTAGCGGACTCCCCTACGAGCAGTACTTC. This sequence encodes CASSFSGLPYEQYF.

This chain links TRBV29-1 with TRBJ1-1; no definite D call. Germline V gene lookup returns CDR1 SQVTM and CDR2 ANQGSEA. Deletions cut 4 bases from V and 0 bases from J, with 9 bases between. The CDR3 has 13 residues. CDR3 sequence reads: CSVGNTVNTEAFF. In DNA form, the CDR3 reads TGCAGCGTTGGAAACACCGTGAACACTGAAGCTTTCTTT.

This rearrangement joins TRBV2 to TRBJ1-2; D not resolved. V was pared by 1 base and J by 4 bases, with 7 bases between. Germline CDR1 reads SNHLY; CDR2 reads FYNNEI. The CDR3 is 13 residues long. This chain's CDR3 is CASSEDGLYGYTF. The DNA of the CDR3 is TGTGCCAGCAGTGAAGATGGGCTCTATGGCTACACCTTC.

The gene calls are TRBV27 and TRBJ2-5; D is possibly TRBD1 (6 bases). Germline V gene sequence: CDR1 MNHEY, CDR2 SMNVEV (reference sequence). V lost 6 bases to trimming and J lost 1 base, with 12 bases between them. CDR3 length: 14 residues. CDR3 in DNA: TGTGCCAGCAGCCAGGCCAGGGGCCAAGAGACCCAGTACTTC. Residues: CASSQARGQETQYF.

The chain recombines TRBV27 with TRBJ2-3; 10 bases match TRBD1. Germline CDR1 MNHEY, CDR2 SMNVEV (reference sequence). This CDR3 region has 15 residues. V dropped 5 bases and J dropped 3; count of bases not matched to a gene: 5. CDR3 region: CASSGLGQGTDTQYF. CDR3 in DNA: TGTGCCAGCAGTGGCCTGGGACAGGGGACAGATACGCAGTATTTT.

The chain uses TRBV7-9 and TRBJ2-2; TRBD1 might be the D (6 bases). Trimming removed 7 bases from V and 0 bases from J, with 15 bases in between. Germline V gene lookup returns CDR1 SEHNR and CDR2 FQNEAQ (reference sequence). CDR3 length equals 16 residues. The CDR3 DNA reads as TGTGCCAGCATCTCCCGGACAGAATCGAACACCGGGGAGCTGTTTTTT. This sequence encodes CASISRTESNTGELFF. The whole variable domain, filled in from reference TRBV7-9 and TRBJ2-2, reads DTGVSQNPRHKITKRGQNVTFRCDPISEHNRLYWYRQTLGQGPEFLTYFQNEAQLEKSRLLSDRFSAERPKGSFSTLEIQRTEQGDSAMYLCASISRTESNTGELFFGEGSRLTVL.